Below, 25 T cell receptor beta chains from the same sample are listed, as sequenced in a study of shared clonotypes between healthy human individuals. Only in-frame clones appear in the TCRdb table, and some are missing; sequencing was by immunoSEQ multiplex PCR. The table records 2 million to 2.5 million clones, 80% to 95% of them present only once. The source material was naive CD4+ T cells from PBMCs. Sample subset: CD45RA+ positively selected. The receptors derive from a man younger than 35 in good health. Some clones in this sample may be carry-over from other donors' samples.

The chain uses TRBV27 and TRBJ2-5, with D maybe TRBD2 (6 bases). The CDR3 covers 14 residues. With 3 bases removed from V and 2 bases from J, the gap between germline ends came to 10 bases. Germline CDR1 MNHEY, CDR2 SMNVEV (reference sequence). The CDR3 DNA is TGTGCCAGCAGTTTTTCGGGAGTGCAAGAGACCCAGTACTTC. Translating it yields CASSFSGVQETQYF.

Concerning this clone: The identical CDR3 is also encoded by other nucleotide sequences in the sample. The chain links TRBV7-2 to TRBJ1-5, with D unresolved. This CDR3 is 13 amino acids long. The V gene's germline CDR1 is SGHTA and CDR2 FQGNSA. V was clipped by 1 base and J by 7 bases, with 8 bases between them. CDR3 protein: CASSLDRGQPQHF. The CDR3 nucleotides read TGTGCCAGCAGCTTAGACAGAGGCCAGCCCCAGCATTTT.

The chain has TRBV6-5 and TRBJ1-5; D is uncertain. This CDR3 is 15 amino acids long. Germline CDR1 and CDR2: MNHEY and SVGAGI. The V end was cut by 0 bases, the J end by 4 bases, with 10 bases between. The CDR3 DNA follows: TGTGCCAGCAGTTACTCGTTAGGTTTGAATCAGCCCCAGCATTTT. The encoded protein is CASSYSLGLNQPQHF.

V is TRBV2 and J is TRBJ1-1; D unclear. Germline V lookup: CDR1 SNHLY, CDR2 FYNNEI. CDR3 length equals 12 residues. The ends were cut back, 6 bases at V and 10 bases at J, with 15 bases in the middle. The CDR3 loop is CASSTGASGAFF. The CDR3 DNA reads as TGTGCCAGCAGCACCGGCGCAAGCGGAGCTTTCTTT.

This rearrangement joins TRBV7-9 to TRBJ2-5; 10 nucleotides agree with TRBD1. Trimming removed 1 base from V and 1 base from J; junction bases left unmatched: 0. CDR3 length equals 15 residues. Per the germline V gene, CDR1 is SEHNR and CDR2 is FQNEAQ (reference sequence). CDR3 sequence (DNA): TGTGCCAGCAGCTTAGGGACAGGGGGCCAAGAGACCCAGTACTTC. This sequence encodes CASSLGTGGQETQYF.

Turning to this clone: Different DNA sequences within this sample yield the same CDR3. This chain connects TRBV5-1 to TRBJ2-5, with D possibly TRBD2 on 5 matching bases. The CDR3 has 12 amino acids. In germline, CDR1 is SGHRS, CDR2 YFSETQ. Trimming shortened V by 4 bases and J by 1 base, and 5 bases separated the two germline ends. CDR3 DNA: TGCGCCAGCAGCGAGGGCCAAGAGACCCAGTACTTC. Translation: CASSEGQETQYF.

The rearrangement joins TRBV6-6 to TRBJ2-3, with D unresolved. V was clipped by 6 bases and J by 8 bases, with 18 bases between them. CDR1 MNHNY and CDR2 SVGAGI come from the germline V gene (reference sequence). The CDR3 sequence is 14 residues long. CDR3 protein: CASSPTPTWRTQYF. CDR3 DNA: TGTGCCAGCAGCCCTACACCCACGTGGCGTACGCAGTATTTT.

The chain is built from TRBV2 and TRBJ2-7; perhaps TRBD1 as D (6 bases). CDR3 length equals 12 residues. V lost 6 bases and J lost 7, with 13 bases in between. Germline V gene lookup returns CDR1 SNHLY and CDR2 FYNNEI. This chain's CDR3 is CASSTGTWEQYF. The CDR3 coding sequence is TGTGCCAGCAGCACAGGGACCTGGGAGCAGTACTTC. Looking up the rest from reference TRBV2 and TRBJ2-7 gives the full variable domain: EPEVTQTPSHQVTQMGQEVILRCVPISNHLYFYWYRQILGQKVEFLVSFYNNEISEKSEIFDDQFSVERPDGSNFTLKIRSTKLEDSAMYFCASSTGTWEQYFGPGTRLTVT.

The chain recombines TRBV19 with TRBJ1-2, with TRBD1 as a possible D gene (6 bases). CDR3 length equals 15 residues. Trimming removed 6 bases at V and 0 bases at J, with 14 bases between. CDR1 is LNHDA and CDR2 is SQIVND in the germline V gene (reference sequence). The CDR3 protein is CASRMVGQSNYGYTF. In DNA, the CDR3 is TGTGCCAGTAGGATGGTCGGACAGTCTAACTATGGCTACACCTTC.

With respect to this clone: This specimen includes other DNA sequences encoding the same CDR3. The rearrangement links TRBV28 to TRBJ2-7, with D perhaps matching TRBD1 (5 bases). In germline, CDR1 is MDHEN, CDR2 SYDVKM. The CDR3 runs 11 residues. The V and J ends lost 5 bases and 10 bases respectively, with 12 bases between them. In nucleotides, the CDR3 is TGTGCCAGCAGTAGCCCCAGGGAACAGTACTTC. This translates into CASSSPREQYF.

A word on this clone: The same CDR3 also results from other DNA sequences found in this sample. The rearrangement links TRBV28 to TRBJ1-2, with 8 positions matching TRBD1. Germline V lookup: CDR1 MDHEN, CDR2 SYDVKM. J lost 6 bases, V lost 6 bases, and 9 bases had no gene match. The CDR3 is 14 amino acids. The CDR3 region has the DNA TGTGCCAGCAGCCCAGGACAGGGTACAAATGGCTACACCTTC. This translates into CASSPGQGTNGYTF.

The rearrangement links TRBV6-5 to TRBJ1-3; D ambiguous. The CDR3 sequence is 14 residues long. The V and J ends lost 6 bases and 4 bases respectively, with 13 bases between them. Germline CDR1 MNHEY, CDR2 SVGAGI. CDR3 in DNA: TGTGCCAGCAGCGCCCCGGAGTCGGGAAACACCATATATTTT. This sequence encodes CASSAPESGNTIYF.

The chain combines TRBV7-7 with TRBJ1-3; D is uncertain. Trimming took 2 bases from V and 0 from J, leaving 2 bases between them. Germline V CDR1 and CDR2: SSHAT, FNYEAQ (reference sequence). The CDR3 extends over 13 amino acids. CDR3 in DNA: TGTGCCAGCAGCTTAACCTCTGGAAACACCATATATTTT. Protein product: CASSLTSGNTIYF.

Only a few counts were recorded for this clone. This chain joins TRBV9 and TRBJ1-5; D is possibly TRBD1 (5 bases). This CDR3 spans 16 amino acids. Germline V CDR1 and CDR2: SGDLS, YYNGEE. V was cut by 2 bases and J by 1 base, with 13 bases left in between. The CDR3 sequence is CASSVGARASNQPQHF. CDR3 coding DNA: TGTGCCAGCAGCGTTGGGGCGCGGGCCAGCAATCAGCCCCAGCATTTT.

The chain combines TRBV11-2 with TRBJ2-1; TRBD1 agrees at 8 bases. The CDR3 sequence is 14 residues long. CDR1 and CDR2 (germline): SGHAT, FQNNGV. Trimming removed 4 bases from V and 4 bases from J; junction bases left unmatched: 3. This CDR3 reads CASSSNRGYNEQFF. CDR3 coding DNA: TGTGCCAGCAGCTCTAACAGGGGGTACAATGAGCAGTTCTTC.

The chain is built from TRBV5-1 and TRBJ2-2; D ambiguous. This CDR3 is built from 13 residues. The germline CDR1 and CDR2 sequences are SGHRS and YFSETQ. Trimming removed 3 bases at V and 3 bases at J, with 6 bases between. CDR3 nucleotides: TGCGCCAGCAGCTCGGTCGACACCGGGGAGCTGTTTTTT. It codes for CASSSVDTGELFF.

The chain links TRBV28 to TRBJ1-1; D possibly corresponds to TRBD1 (6 bases). CDR1 and CDR2 from the germline V gene are MDHEN and SYDVKM. V was shortened by 2 bases and J by 1 base, with 14 bases between the two germline ends. CDR3 length equals 16 residues. CDR3 nucleotide sequence: TGTGCCAGCAGTTTACGTATGGGGGGCGGGAACACTGAAGCTTTCTTT. Translated: CASSLRMGGGNTEAFF.

The V gene is TRBV27, the J gene TRBJ2-5; either TRBD1 or TRBD2 may supply D (5 bases each). V dropped 5 bases and J dropped 7 bases, with 23 bases sitting between them. Germline V CDR1 and CDR2: MNHEY, SMNVEV (reference sequence). The CDR3 runs 16 residues. Here the CDR3 DNA reads TGTGCCAGCAGTCCCCAATTAAGGGGACCCTTACGGACCCAGTACTTC. It translates to CASSPQLRGPLRTQYF.

The V and J genes are TRBV7-3 and TRBJ2-7, with 8 bases fitting TRBD2. The CDR3 consists of 15 residues. The V gene's germline CDR1 is SGHTA and CDR2 FQGTGA. Losses at the gene ends were 2 bases for V and 6 bases for J; bases not matched to a gene: 9. The CDR3 DNA sequence: TGTGCCAGCAGCTTAGGGGCAGGGCGGGGGGTCGAGCAGTACTTC. This sequence encodes CASSLGAGRGVEQYF.

The V and J genes are TRBV7-3 and TRBJ2-1; tentatively, D is TRBD1 or TRBD2 (7 bases each). This CDR3 region has 13 residues. Trimming cost V 4 bases and J 15 bases, with 19 bases left between them. Germline V lookup: CDR1 SGHTA, CDR2 FQGTGA. CDR3 amino acids: CASSSTGSGVSFF. CDR3 bases: TGTGCCAGCAGCTCGACAGGGAGCGGGGTATCGTTCTTC.

Details on this clone: Other DNA variants within this sample encode the same CDR3. The J gene is TRBJ2-2, the V gene TRBV2; 7 positions agree with TRBD1. There are 14 residues in the CDR3. Unmatched junction bases numbered 3, after V lost 4 bases and J lost 4 bases. Germline-derived CDR1 and CDR2 are SNHLY and FYNNEI. CDR3: CASSGTGATGELFF. The CDR3 DNA sequence: TGTGCCAGCAGTGGGACAGGTGCCACCGGGGAGCTGTTTTTT.

The chain recombines TRBV7-8 with TRBJ2-5, with 10 positions matching TRBD2. CDR1 and CDR2 from the germline V gene are SGHVS and FQNEAQ. The CDR3 extends over 17 amino acids. Trimming at V came to 5 bases and at J to 5 bases, leaving 14 bases not matched to a gene. CDR3 DNA: TGTGCCAGCAGCGAACCTCCTAGCGGGAGAAGGGAGGAGACCCAGTACTTC. It yields the protein CASSEPPSGRREETQYF.

The V call is TRBV2, the J call TRBJ2-1, with 11 bases aligning to TRBD2. Germline CDR1 and CDR2: SNHLY and FYNNEI. CDR3 size: 16 residues. V was pared by 4 bases and J by 2 bases, with 4 bases of the junction left unmatched. CDR3 coding DNA: TGTGCCAGCAGTGGGGGACTAGCGGTGGCCTACAATGAGCAGTTCTTC. Translating it yields CASSGGLAVAYNEQFF. Using reference TRBV2 and TRBJ2-1 for the parts outside the CDR3, the full variable domain is EPEVTQTPSHQVTQMGQEVILRCVPISNHLYFYWYRQILGQKVEFLVSFYNNEISEKSEIFDDQFSVERPDGSNFTLKIRSTKLEDSAMYFCASSGGLAVAYNEQFFGPGTRLTVL.

The J gene is TRBJ2-7, the V gene TRBV6-1; D remains unclear. The V gene's germline CDR1 is MNHNS and CDR2 SASEGT. There are 13 residues in the CDR3. V was clipped by 2 bases and J by 7 bases, with 12 bases between them. CDR3 coding DNA: TGTGCCAGCAGTGAATTGTACCTGGGGGAGCAGTACTTC. It is translated as CASSELYLGEQYF.

This clone was recorded once. V is TRBV11-2 and J is TRBJ2-7; D is tentatively TRBD1 or TRBD2 (5 bases each). CDR3 length: 15 residues. The V gene's germline CDR1 is SGHAT and CDR2 FQNNGV. The germline V and J ends were trimmed by 4 bases and 2 bases, with 15 bases remaining between them. The CDR3 nucleotides are TGTGCCAGCAGCTCCCCCCGGGGCCAAACCTACGAGCAGTACTTC. Protein sequence: CASSSPRGQTYEQYF. The whole variable domain, filled in from reference TRBV11-2 and TRBJ2-7, reads EAGVAQSPRYKIIEKRQSVAFWCNPISGHATLYWYQQILGQGPKLLIQFQNNGVVDDSQLPKDRFSAERLKGVDSTLKIQPAKLEDSAVYLCASSSPRGQTYEQYFGPGTRLTVT.